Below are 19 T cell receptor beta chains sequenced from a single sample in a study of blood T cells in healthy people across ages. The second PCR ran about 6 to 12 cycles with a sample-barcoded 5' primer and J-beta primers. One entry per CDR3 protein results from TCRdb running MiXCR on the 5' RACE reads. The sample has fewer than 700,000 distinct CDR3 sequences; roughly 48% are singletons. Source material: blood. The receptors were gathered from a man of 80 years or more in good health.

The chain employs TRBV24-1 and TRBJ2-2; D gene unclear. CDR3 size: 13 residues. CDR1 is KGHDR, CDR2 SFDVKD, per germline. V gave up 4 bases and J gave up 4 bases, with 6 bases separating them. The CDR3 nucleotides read TGTGCCACCAGTGAGCGAATCACCGGGGAGCTGTTTTTT. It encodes CATSERITGELFF.

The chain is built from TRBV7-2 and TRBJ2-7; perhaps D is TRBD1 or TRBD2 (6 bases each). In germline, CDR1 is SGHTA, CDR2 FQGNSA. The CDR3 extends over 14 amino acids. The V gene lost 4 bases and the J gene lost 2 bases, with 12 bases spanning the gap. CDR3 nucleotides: TGTGCCAGCAGCTCAAGGGGGGAGACCTACGAGCAGTACTTC. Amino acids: CASSSRGETYEQYF. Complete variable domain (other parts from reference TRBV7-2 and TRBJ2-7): GAGVSQSPSNKVTEKGKDVELRCDPISGHTALYWYRQSLGQGLEFLIYFQGNSAPDKSGLPSDRFSAERTGGSVSTLTIQRTQQEDSAVYLCASSSRGETYEQYFGPGTRLTVT.

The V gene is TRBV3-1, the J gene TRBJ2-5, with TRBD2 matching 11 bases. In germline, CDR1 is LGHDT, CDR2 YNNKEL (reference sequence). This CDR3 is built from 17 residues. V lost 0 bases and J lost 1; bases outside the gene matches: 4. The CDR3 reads CASSQDRLAGRQETQYF. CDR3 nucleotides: TGTGCCAGCAGCCAAGATAGACTAGCGGGACGCCAAGAGACCCAGTACTTC.

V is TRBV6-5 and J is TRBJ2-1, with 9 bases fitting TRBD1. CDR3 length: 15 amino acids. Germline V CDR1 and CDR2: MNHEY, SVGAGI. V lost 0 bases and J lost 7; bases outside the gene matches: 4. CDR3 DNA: TGTGCCAGCAGTTACTCCGGGACAGGGCGGAATGAGCAGTTCTTC. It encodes CASSYSGTGRNEQFF.

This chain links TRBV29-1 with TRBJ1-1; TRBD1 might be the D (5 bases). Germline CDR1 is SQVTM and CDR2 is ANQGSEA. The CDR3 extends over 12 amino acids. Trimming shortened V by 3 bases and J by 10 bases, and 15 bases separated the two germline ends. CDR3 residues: CSVDPGRGVAFF. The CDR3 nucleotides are TGCAGCGTTGACCCGGGACGGGGGGTAGCTTTCTTT.

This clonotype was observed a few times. Here the CDR3 reads CSADRDSGLNEQFF. CDR3 bases: TGCAGCGCGGACCGGGACAGCGGGCTCAATGAGCAGTTCTTC. This chain joins TRBV29-1 and TRBJ2-1; D perhaps matches TRBD1 (7 bases). The length of the CDR3 is 14 residues. V was trimmed by 7 bases and J by 6 bases, leaving 19 bases between them. The germline CDR1 and CDR2 sequences are SQVTM and ANQGSEA.

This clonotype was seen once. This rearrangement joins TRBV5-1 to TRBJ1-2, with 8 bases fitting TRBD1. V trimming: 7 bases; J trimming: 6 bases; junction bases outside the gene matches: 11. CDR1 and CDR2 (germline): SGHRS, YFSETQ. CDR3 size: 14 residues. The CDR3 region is CASGQGRQGDGYTF. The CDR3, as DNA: TGCGCCAGCGGACAGGGTCGGCAAGGGGATGGCTACACCTTC.

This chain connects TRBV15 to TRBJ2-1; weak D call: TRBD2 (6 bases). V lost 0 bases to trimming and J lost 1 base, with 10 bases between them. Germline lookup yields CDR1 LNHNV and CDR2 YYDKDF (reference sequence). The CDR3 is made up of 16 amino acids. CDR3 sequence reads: CATSRDQEGSYNEQFF. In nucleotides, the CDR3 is TGTGCCACCAGCAGAGATCAGGAGGGATCCTACAATGAGCAGTTCTTC.

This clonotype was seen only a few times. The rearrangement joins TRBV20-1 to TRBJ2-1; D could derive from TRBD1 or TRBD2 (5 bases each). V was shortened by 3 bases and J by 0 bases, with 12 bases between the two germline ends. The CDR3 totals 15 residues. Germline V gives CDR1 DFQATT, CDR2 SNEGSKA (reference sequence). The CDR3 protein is CSARRAGSSYNEQFF. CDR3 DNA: TGCAGTGCTAGGAGGGCAGGGAGCTCCTACAATGAGCAGTTCTTC.

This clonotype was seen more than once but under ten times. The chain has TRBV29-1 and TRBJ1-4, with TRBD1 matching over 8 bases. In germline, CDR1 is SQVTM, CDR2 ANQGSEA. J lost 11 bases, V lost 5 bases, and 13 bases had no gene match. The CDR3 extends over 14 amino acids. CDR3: CSVSGGGNRDKLFF. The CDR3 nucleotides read TGCAGCGTTTCAGGGGGCGGTAATCGTGACAAACTGTTTTTT. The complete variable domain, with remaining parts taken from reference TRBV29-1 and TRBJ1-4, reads SAVISQKPSRDICQRGTSLTIQCQVDSQVTMMFWYRQQPGQSLTLIATANQGSEATYESGFVIDKFPISRPNLTFSTLTVSNMSPEDSSIYLCSVSGGGNRDKLFFGSGTQLSVL.

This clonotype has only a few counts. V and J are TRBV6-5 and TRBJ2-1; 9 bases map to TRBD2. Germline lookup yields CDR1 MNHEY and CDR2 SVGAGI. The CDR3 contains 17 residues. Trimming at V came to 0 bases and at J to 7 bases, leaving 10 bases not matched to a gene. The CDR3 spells CASSYSGRGGFGNEQFF. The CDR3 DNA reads TGTGCCAGCAGTTACTCGGGGCGGGGGGGCTTCGGGAATGAGCAGTTCTTC.

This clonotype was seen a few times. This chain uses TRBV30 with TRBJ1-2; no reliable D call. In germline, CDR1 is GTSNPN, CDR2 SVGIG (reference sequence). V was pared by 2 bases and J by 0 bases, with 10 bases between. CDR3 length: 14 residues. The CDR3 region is CAWSLGLANYGYTF. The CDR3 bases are TGTGCCTGGAGTCTCGGTCTAGCTAACTATGGCTACACCTTC.

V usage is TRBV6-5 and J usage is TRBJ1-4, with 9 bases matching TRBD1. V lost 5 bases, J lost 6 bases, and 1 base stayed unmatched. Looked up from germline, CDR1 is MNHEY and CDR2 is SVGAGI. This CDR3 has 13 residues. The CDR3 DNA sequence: TGTGCCAGCAGTCGACAGGGGGATGAAAAACTGTTTTTT. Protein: CASSRQGDEKLFF.

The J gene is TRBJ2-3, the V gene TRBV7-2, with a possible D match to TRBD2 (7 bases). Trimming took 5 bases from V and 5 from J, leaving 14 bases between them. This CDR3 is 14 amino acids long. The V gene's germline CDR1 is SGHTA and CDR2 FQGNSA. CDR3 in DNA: TGTGCCAGCAGCCGCGCGGGGGCCGGAGATACGCAGTATTTT. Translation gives CASSRAGAGDTQYF.

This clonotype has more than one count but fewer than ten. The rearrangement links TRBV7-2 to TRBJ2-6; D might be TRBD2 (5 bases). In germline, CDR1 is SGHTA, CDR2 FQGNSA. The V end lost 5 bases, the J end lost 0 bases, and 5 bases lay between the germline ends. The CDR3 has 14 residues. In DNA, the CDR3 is TGTGCCAGCAGCCGGGACTCTGGGGCCAACGTCCTGACTTTC. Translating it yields CASSRDSGANVLTF. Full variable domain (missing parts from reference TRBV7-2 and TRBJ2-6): GAGVSQSPSNKVTEKGKDVELRCDPISGHTALYWYRQSLGQGLEFLIYFQGNSAPDKSGLPSDRFSAERTGGSVSTLTIQRTQQEDSAVYLCASSRDSGANVLTFGAGSRLTVL.

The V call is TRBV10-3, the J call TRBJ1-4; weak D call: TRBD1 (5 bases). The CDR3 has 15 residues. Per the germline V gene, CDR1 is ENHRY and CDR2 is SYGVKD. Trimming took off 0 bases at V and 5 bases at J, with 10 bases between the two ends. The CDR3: CAISESRAGNEKLFF. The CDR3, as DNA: TGTGCCATCAGTGAGTCGAGGGCAGGGAATGAAAAACTGTTTTTT.

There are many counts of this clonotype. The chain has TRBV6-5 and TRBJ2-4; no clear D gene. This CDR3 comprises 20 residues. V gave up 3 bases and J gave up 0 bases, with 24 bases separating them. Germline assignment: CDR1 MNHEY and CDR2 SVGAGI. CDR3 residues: CASSYQVTRPSFIAKNIQYF. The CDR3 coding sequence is TGTGCCAGCAGTTATCAAGTAACGAGGCCATCCTTCATAGCCAAAAACATTCAGTACTTC.

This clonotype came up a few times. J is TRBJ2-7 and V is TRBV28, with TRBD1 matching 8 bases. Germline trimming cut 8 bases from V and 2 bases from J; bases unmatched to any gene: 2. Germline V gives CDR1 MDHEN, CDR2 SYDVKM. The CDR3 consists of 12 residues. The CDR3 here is CASQTGAYEQYF. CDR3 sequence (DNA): TGTGCCAGCCAGACAGGGGCCTACGAGCAGTACTTC.

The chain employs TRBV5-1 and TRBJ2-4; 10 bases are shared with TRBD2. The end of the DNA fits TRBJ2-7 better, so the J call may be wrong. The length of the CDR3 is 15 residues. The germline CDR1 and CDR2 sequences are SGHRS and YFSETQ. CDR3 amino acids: CASRGGTSEIYEQYF. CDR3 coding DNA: TGCGCCAGCAGGGGAGGGACTAGCGAGATATACGAGCAGTACTTC.